The 21 T cell receptor beta chains listed next were all sequenced from one sample in a study of T cells in Graves' hyperthyroidism and ophthalmopathy. Researchers amplified the TCR beta CDR3 regions from RNA transcripts. HTBI primers were employed in a first-round RT-PCR of the TCR CDR3. TCRdb re-called the multiplex PCR reads with MiXCR, one entry per CDR3 protein. The repertoire includes around 700,000 distinct CDR3 sequences, around 20% of them detected once, and 16% sits in the top ten. Sequences were obtained from blood. Every receptor here comes from a woman aged 45-65 years with Graves' hyperthyroidism that later progressed to Graves' ophthalmopathy.

This clonotype has at least ten counts. The chain links TRBV11-2 to TRBJ1-6; D is unresolved. The germline V gene encodes CDR1 SGHAT and CDR2 FQNNGV. The CDR3 has 12 residues. Between the trimmed V and J ends, which lost 4 bases and 8 bases, there was a span of 6 bases. The CDR3 sequence is CASSSQDSPLHF. Written as DNA, the CDR3 is TGTGCCAGCAGCTCCCAAGATTCACCCCTCCACTTT.

This chain uses TRBV7-8 with TRBJ2-7, with D perhaps assigned TRBD1 or TRBD2 (6 bases each). The germline gives CDR1 SGHVS, CDR2 FQNEAQ. Trimming cost V 5 bases and J 6 bases, with 23 bases left between them. This CDR3 contains 16 residues. CDR3 DNA sequence: TGTGCCAGCAGCCGCGGAATACCGGGGGCAGGAGGCGAGCAGTACTTC. Encoded protein: CASSRGIPGAGGEQYF.

This clonotype appeared many times. The chain joins TRBV6-5 to TRBJ2-1; possible D gene TRBD1, 5 bases. Germline CDR1 is MNHEY and CDR2 is SVGAGI. The germline V and J ends were trimmed by 0 bases and 4 bases, with 7 bases remaining between them. The CDR3 covers 14 residues. The CDR3 region has the DNA TGTGCCAGCAGTTACTCGACAGCATACAATGAGCAGTTCTTC. Its translation is CASSYSTAYNEQFF.

The CDR3 region has the DNA TGTGCCAGTAGCCGGCGACAGGGCCGTTGGGGCTACACCTTC. Translation gives CASSRRQGRWGYTF. The gene calls are TRBV19 and TRBJ1-2; 7 nucleotides match TRBD1. V gave up 6 bases and J gave up 8 bases; unmatched junction bases: 12. Germline loops: CDR1 LNHDA, CDR2 SQIVND (reference sequence). The length of the CDR3 is 14 residues.

In its sample, this clonotype was seen many times. This chain joins TRBV12-3 or TRBV12-4 and TRBJ1-1; D gene unclear. There are 14 residues in the CDR3. Trimming pared 7 bases from V and 0 bases from J, leaving 12 bases between. The CDR3 DNA is TGTGCCAGCACCCCCATCGTAGTGAACACTGAAGCTTTCTTT. Translating it yields CASTPIVVNTEAFF.

The chain combines TRBV20-1 with TRBJ1-1; 7 nucleotides align to TRBD1. Germline loops: CDR1 DFQATT, CDR2 SNEGSKA (reference sequence). The CDR3 covers 12 residues. V was clipped by 4 bases and J by 6 bases; unmatched bases: 5. The CDR3 spells CSATTGSAEAFF. The CDR3 coding sequence is TGCAGTGCTACGACAGGGAGCGCTGAAGCTTTCTTT.

There are many counts of this clonotype. V gene TRBV7-2 combines with J gene TRBJ1-2; a weak D match, TRBD1 (5 bases). The V and J ends lost 1 base and 8 bases respectively, with 17 bases between them. Germline values: CDR1 SGHTA, CDR2 FQGNSA. The CDR3 extends over 15 amino acids. CDR3 region: CASSLGRDLRGGYTF. In nucleotides, the CDR3 is TGTGCCAGCAGCTTAGGGAGGGACCTCCGAGGCGGCTACACCTTC.

This rearrangement joins TRBV7-8 to TRBJ1-6, with D unresolved. From germline, CDR1 is SGHVS and CDR2 FQNEAQ. V gave up 2 bases and J gave up 5 bases, with 10 bases separating them. This CDR3 comprises 15 residues. The DNA for the CDR3 is TGTGCCAGCAGCTTAATAACCGCTGATAATTCACCCCTCCACTTT. It encodes CASSLITADNSPLHF.

The rearrangement links TRBV19 to TRBJ1-2, with 7 bases matching TRBD1. Per germline, CDR1 LNHDA and CDR2 SQIVND (reference sequence). The CDR3 consists of 17 residues. V was clipped by 5 bases and J by 4 bases; unmatched bases: 16. The CDR3: CASSVYSARGFSYGYTF. CDR3 coding DNA: TGTGCCAGTAGTGTGTACTCGGCCAGGGGGTTTAGCTATGGCTACACCTTC. Full variable domain (rest looked up from reference TRBV19 and TRBJ1-2): DGGITQSPKYLFRKEGQNVTLSCEQNLNHDAMYWYRQDPGQGLRLIYYSQIVNDFQKGDIAEGYSVSREKKESFPLTVTSAQKNPTAFYLCASSVYSARGFSYGYTFGSGTRLTVV.

This clonotype was counted ten times or more. The rearrangement links TRBV7-3 to TRBJ2-1; TRBD2 agrees at 12 bases. The CDR3 consists of 17 residues. Germline CDR1 SGHTA, CDR2 FQGTGA. V was pared by 2 bases and J by 12 bases, with 14 bases of the junction left unmatched. For the CDR3, the DNA is TGTGCCAGCAGCTTATCCGGACTAGCGGGGACGGAGGGGCGGCAGTTCTTC. This codes for CASSLSGLAGTEGRQFF.

This sequence joins TRBV14 and TRBJ2-7; 8 bases align to TRBD1. Germline assignment: CDR1 SGHDN and CDR2 FVKESK. The CDR3 is made up of 14 amino acids. The V and J ends lost 0 bases and 7 bases, in that order; junction bases with no gene match: 5. CDR3 coding DNA: TGTGCCAGCAGCCAAGATTCGAACAGGGGGGAGCAGTACTTC. This encodes CASSQDSNRGEQYF.

This clonotype came up a few times. The rearrangement uses TRBV7-2 and TRBJ2-7, with unresolved D. V was trimmed by 1 base and J by 7 bases, leaving 8 bases between them. CDR1 is SGHTA and CDR2 is FQGNSA in the germline V gene. The CDR3 consists of 12 residues. CDR3 residues: CASSLVVGEQYF. The CDR3 DNA reads as TGTGCCAGCAGCTTAGTAGTGGGGGAGCAGTACTTC.

The sample holds a few counts of this clonotype. This chain joins TRBV4-1 and TRBJ2-5; 8 bases are shared with TRBD2. This CDR3 region has 14 residues. With V trimmed by 1 base and J by 4 bases, 2 bases remained unmatched. The germline gives CDR1 MGHRA, CDR2 YSYEKL. The CDR3 DNA reads as TGCGCCAGCAGCCAAGCGGGGGGGCGAGAGACCCAGTACTTC. Its protein product is CASSQAGGRETQYF.

The chain employs TRBV20-1 and TRBJ1-2; possibly TRBD1 for D (5 bases). Per the germline V gene, CDR1 is DFQATT and CDR2 is SNEGSKA (reference sequence). Trimming shortened V by 6 bases and J by 2 bases, and 16 bases separated the two germline ends. This CDR3 is 14 amino acids long. The CDR3 DNA follows: TGCAGTGCAATCTACGATGGGGGAAACTATGGCTACACCTTC. Translated: CSAIYDGGNYGYTF.

The rearrangement joins TRBV29-1 to TRBJ1-4, with D possibly matching TRBD1 (5 bases). This CDR3 contains 15 residues. Germline V gene lookup returns CDR1 SQVTM and CDR2 ANQGSEA. V lost 5 bases to trimming and J lost 8 bases, with 21 bases between them. In nucleotides, the CDR3 is TGCAGCGTTTATTACGGGTGGCCGGGGGAGGAAAAACTGTTTTTT. As protein: CSVYYGWPGEEKLFF.

Details on this clonotype: Compared with germline, one end of the junction differs, possibly owing to a read error. The rearrangement links TRBV19 to TRBJ2-1; D is tentatively TRBD1 or TRBD2 (5 bases each). The CDR3 has 17 residues. Looked up from germline, CDR1 is LNHDA and CDR2 is SQIVND (reference sequence). The CDR3 nucleotides read TGTGCCAGCAGTATTTCCGGGGACGTAAGCTCCTACAATGAGCAGTTCTTC. It specifies CASSISGDVSSYNEQFF.

V gene TRBV5-1 combines with J gene TRBJ1-6; D call uncertain. V was shortened by 4 bases and J by 8 bases, with 16 bases between the two germline ends. The CDR3 loop spans 15 amino acids. The germline V gene has CDR1 SGHRS and CDR2 YFSETQ. CDR3 region: CASSPTDDRDSPLHF. As DNA, the CDR3 is TGCGCCAGCAGCCCAACGGACGACCGGGATTCACCCCTCCACTTT.

The CDR3 spells CASSLNKRITNTGELFF. The CDR3 DNA follows: TGTGCCAGCAGCTTAAATAAGCGGATAACGAACACCGGGGAGCTGTTTTTT. J is TRBJ2-2 and V is TRBV7-6; a weak D match, TRBD2 (5 bases). Trimming cost V 2 bases and J 0 bases, with 13 bases left between them. The germline CDR1 and CDR2 sequences are SGHVS and FNYEAQ. The CDR3 is 17 residues long.

This clonotype was picked up many times. The V gene is TRBV5-4, the J gene TRBJ2-1; 9 bases are shared with TRBD1. The ends lost 2 bases at V and 7 bases at J; junction bases unmatched: 7. Germline lookup yields CDR1 SGHNT and CDR2 YYREEE (reference sequence). The CDR3 totals 15 residues. The CDR3 spells CASSFPGTGTNEQFF. CDR3 bases: TGTGCCAGCAGCTTTCCCGGGACAGGGACGAATGAGCAGTTCTTC.

This clonotype was detected many times. The chain recombines TRBV6-1 with TRBJ1-5, with a tentative D call TRBD1 (5 bases). The V and J ends lost 0 bases and 4 bases respectively, with 7 bases between them. The CDR3 totals 14 residues. Germline V gene lookup returns CDR1 MNHNS and CDR2 SASEGT. For the CDR3, the DNA is TGTGCCAGCAGTGAAGCTTGGGGGAATCAGCCCCAGCATTTT. As protein: CASSEAWGNQPQHF.

This chain connects TRBV9 to TRBJ2-6; unclear D gene. V was clipped by 5 bases and J by 2 bases, with 5 bases between them. Looked up from germline, CDR1 is SGDLS and CDR2 is YYNGEE. CDR3 length equals 13 residues. CDR3: CASREAGANVLTF. In DNA form, the CDR3 reads TGTGCCAGCAGGGAAGCTGGGGCCAACGTCCTGACTTTC.